The 11 T cell receptor beta chains given below trace back to one sample, sequenced in a study of cytomegalovirus exposure and HLA in healthy donors. The PCR had 60 Vbeta and 13 Jbeta primers. Profiled with immunoSEQ multiplex PCR; TCRdb holds only in-frame clones, not every one. The sample holds 100,000 to 150,000 clones, approximately 80% seen once. Sequencing was done on a sample of PBMCs. These TCRs come from a human donor in good health.

The chain is built from TRBV6-1 and TRBJ2-7; TRBD1 agrees at 7 bases. The V gene's germline CDR1 is MNHNS and CDR2 SASEGT. V was pared by 5 bases and J by 0 bases, with 7 bases of the junction left unmatched. This CDR3 region has 15 residues. The CDR3 coding sequence is TGTGCCAGCAGTACCCGGGGACAGAGCTCCTACGAGCAGTACTTC. This gives the protein CASSTRGQSSYEQYF.

This chain connects TRBV2 to TRBJ2-3; D call uncertain. CDR1 is SNHLY and CDR2 is FYNNEI in the germline V gene. V was pared by 4 bases and J by 4 bases, with 3 bases between. The CDR3 length is 11 residues. This chain's CDR3 is CASSVADTQYF. As DNA, the CDR3 is TGTGCCAGCAGTGTAGCAGATACGCAGTATTTT.

The chain couples TRBV10-3 to TRBJ1-5; possible D gene TRBD1, 5 bases. The CDR3 totals 15 residues. Trimming cost V 0 bases and J 5 bases, with 11 bases left between them. The germline CDR1 and CDR2 sequences are ENHRY and SYGVKD. The DNA of the CDR3 is TGTGCCATCAGTGAGTCGACTCGGGGGGATCAGCCCCAGCATTTT. Protein product: CAISESTRGDQPQHF.

This chain uses TRBV2 with TRBJ2-7, with D possibly being TRBD1 (6 bases). Trimming cost V 2 bases and J 5 bases, with 19 bases left between them. Germline CDR1 SNHLY, CDR2 FYNNEI. This CDR3 has 16 amino acids. The CDR3 DNA is TGTGCCAGCAGTGAAAGAGTAGTCGGGACAAGGGACGAGCAGTACTTC. Its protein product is CASSERVVGTRDEQYF. The full variable domain, with the rest looked up from reference TRBV2 and TRBJ2-7, is EPEVTQTPSHQVTQMGQEVILRCVPISNHLYFYWYRQILGQKVEFLVSFYNNEISEKSEIFDDQFSVERPDGSNFTLKIRSTKLEDSAMYFCASSERVVGTRDEQYFGPGTRLTVT.

The V and J genes are TRBV5-6 and TRBJ2-1; 7 nucleotides line up with TRBD2. The CDR3 totals 14 residues. Trimming at V came to 2 bases and at J to 5 bases, leaving 4 bases not matched to a gene. Germline loops: CDR1 SGHDT, CDR2 YYEEEE. DNA for the CDR3: TGTGCCAGCAGCTTCAGCGGGGTTAACAATGAGCAGTTCTTC. The encoded protein is CASSFSGVNNEQFF. Together with reference TRBV5-6 and TRBJ2-1, the CDR3 gives the full variable domain: DAGVTQSPTHLIKTRGQQVTLRCSPKSGHDTVSWYQQALGQGPQFIFQYYEEEERQRGNFPDRFSGHQFPNYSSELNVNALLLGDSALYLCASSFSGVNNEQFFGPGTRLTVL.

The rearrangement uses TRBV4-1 and TRBJ2-4, with 9 bases lining up with TRBD1. Trimming cost V 4 bases and J 2 bases; bases outside gene matches: 12. The CDR3 has 18 amino acids. CDR1 and CDR2 (germline): MGHRA, YSYEKL. CDR3 sequence reads: CASSRGTGLLGPKNIQYF. The CDR3 DNA sequence: TGCGCCAGCAGCCGAGGGACAGGGTTGCTGGGTCCCAAAAACATTCAGTACTTC.

This chain connects TRBV9 to TRBJ1-1; D unclear. V was clipped by 3 bases and J by 1 base, with 10 bases between them. This CDR3 is 14 amino acids long. Germline V gene lookup returns CDR1 SGDLS and CDR2 YYNGEE. The CDR3 region has the DNA TGTGCCAGCAGCGGAGGGATAGGGAACACTGAAGCTTTCTTT. Translation: CASSGGIGNTEAFF.

V is TRBV6-5 and J is TRBJ1-2; possible D gene TRBD1, 6 bases. CDR1 is MNHEY, CDR2 SVGAGI, per germline. V lost 0 bases, J lost 7 bases, and 12 bases lay in between. The CDR3 contains 14 residues. CDR3 nucleotides: TGTGCCAGCAGTTACTCTTCAGGGGTTGCTGGCTACACCTTC. It translates to CASSYSSGVAGYTF.

The chain couples TRBV4-2 to TRBJ1-6, with 11 positions matching TRBD1. With 3 bases clipped from V and 9 bases from J, the junction kept 4 bases outside the gene matches. The CDR3 loop spans 15 amino acids. Germline-derived CDR1 and CDR2 are LGHNA and YNFKEQ. The CDR3 DNA follows: TGTGCCAGCAGCCAGAGGGGGACAGGGGGTTCACCCCTCCACTTT. Encoded protein: CASSQRGTGGSPLHF.

This sequence joins TRBV18 and TRBJ2-2; D perhaps matches TRBD2 (6 bases). This CDR3 is 15 amino acids long. In germline, CDR1 is KGHSH, CDR2 LQKENI. Trimming removed 3 bases at V and 4 bases at J, with 12 bases between. The DNA of the CDR3 is TGTGCCAGCTCACCTGCGGGGAACCCCACCGGGGAGCTGTTTTTT. Translated: CASSPAGNPTGELFF.

This chain joins TRBV19 and TRBJ2-5; 8 bases fit TRBD2. Unmatched junction bases numbered 7, after V lost 2 bases and J lost 5 bases. This CDR3 is 15 amino acids long. Looked up from germline, CDR1 is LNHDA and CDR2 is SQIVND (reference sequence). CDR3 region: CASSIRGGPWETQYF. The CDR3 bases are TGTGCCAGTAGTATACGGGGGGGGCCCTGGGAGACCCAGTACTTC.